Listed here are 20 T cell receptor beta chains from one sample, sequenced in a study of blood T cell repertoires in COVID-19. Produced via immunoSEQ multiplex PCR; TCRdb's table is partial and in-frame only. The table records fewer than 200,000 clones, about 85% of them present only once. The sample taken for sequencing was peripheral blood. Receptors originate from a middle-aged man with acute or convalescent COVID-19.

The chain joins TRBV28 to TRBJ1-4; 9 bases agree with TRBD1. Germline CDR1 and CDR2: MDHEN and SYDVKM. The J segment lost 6 bases and the V segment lost 7 bases, leaving 9 bases of the junction unmatched. The CDR3 has 15 residues. CDR3 nucleotide sequence: TGTGCCAGCACCTCACCGGGACAGGGCCATGAAAAACTGTTTTTT. This encodes CASTSPGQGHEKLFF.

The rearrangement links TRBV2 to TRBJ1-2; 8 nucleotides match TRBD1. The CDR3 sequence is 13 residues long. Germline V lookup: CDR1 SNHLY, CDR2 FYNNEI. J gave up 6 bases and V 5 bases, and 5 bases lay outside the gene matches. The CDR3 nucleotides are TGTGCCAGCAGTCCTATCAGGGGGCATGGCTACACCTTC. Protein product: CASSPIRGHGYTF.

On this clone itself: One end of the junction does not line up with germline, which may come from a read error. J is TRBJ1-3 and V is TRBV13, with D unresolved. Germline V lookup: CDR1 PRHDT, CDR2 FYEKMQ (reference sequence). The CDR3 extends over 16 amino acids. CDR3 protein: CASSFQTLNPGNTIYF. CDR3 sequence (DNA): TGTGCCAGCAGCTTCCAGACACTCAACCCTGGAAACACTATATATTTT.

V usage is TRBV5-1 and J usage is TRBJ1-3; no clear D. The length of the CDR3 is 14 residues. V lost 0 bases and J 3 bases, leaving 7 bases between the germline ends. Per germline, CDR1 SGHRS and CDR2 YFSETQ. The DNA for the CDR3 is TGCGCCAGCAGCTTGGAACGGTTTGGAAACACCATATATTTT. Protein: CASSLERFGNTIYF.

This chain connects TRBV18 to TRBJ1-2; 7 nucleotides agree with TRBD1. The CDR3 is 15 residues long. The V segment lost 3 bases and the J segment 3 bases; nucleotides outside the gene matches: 7. Germline loops: CDR1 KGHSH, CDR2 LQKENI. The CDR3 loop reads CASSPTDRADYGYTF. CDR3 sequence (DNA): TGTGCCAGCTCACCTACCGACAGGGCTGACTATGGCTACACCTTC.

The chain carries TRBV9 and TRBJ2-2; TRBD2 matches at 13 bases. The germline V gene has CDR1 SGDLS and CDR2 YYNGEE. V lost 2 bases, J lost 3 bases, and 7 bases stayed unmatched. The CDR3 runs to 18 residues. The CDR3 region has the DNA TGTGCCAGCAGCGTGCAACTAGCGGGGGGGCTGTACACCGGGGAGCTGTTTTTT. Translating it yields CASSVQLAGGLYTGELFF.

The rearrangement joins TRBV19 to TRBJ2-1; a possible D gene is TRBD2 (7 bases). The V and J ends lost 4 bases and 1 base respectively, with 11 bases between them. The CDR3 spans 15 residues. Germline lookup yields CDR1 LNHDA and CDR2 SQIVND (reference sequence). The CDR3 nucleotides are TGTGCCAGTAGTAGGGGGGGCCTTTCCTACAATGAGCAGTTCTTC. Amino acids: CASSRGGLSYNEQFF. Drawing the rest from reference TRBV19 and TRBJ2-1, the complete variable domain is DGGITQSPKYLFRKEGQNVTLSCEQNLNHDAMYWYRQDPGQGLRLIYYSQIVNDFQKGDIAEGYSVSREKKESFPLTVTSAQKNPTAFYLCASSRGGLSYNEQFFGPGTRLTVL.

This clone was counted between two and nine times. The chain links TRBV4-1 to TRBJ1-6, with 9 bases matching TRBD1. The ends lost 3 bases at V and 10 bases at J; junction bases unmatched: 4. CDR1 is MGHRA and CDR2 is YSYEKL in the germline V gene. The CDR3 totals 14 residues. In DNA, the CDR3 is TGCGCCAGCAGCCAGGGACAGGGCGACTCACCCCTCCACTTT. Residues: CASSQGQGDSPLHF.

The chain carries TRBV28 and TRBJ1-5, with D perhaps matching TRBD1 (5 bases). CDR1 and CDR2 from the germline V gene are MDHEN and SYDVKM. The CDR3 spans 16 residues. V lost 2 bases to trimming and J lost 3 bases, with 14 bases between them. CDR3 region: CASSLGSGRVNQPQHF. CDR3 DNA sequence: TGTGCCAGCAGTTTAGGGTCCGGCAGGGTCAATCAGCCCCAGCATTTT.

This clone was detected once. CDR3 nucleotide sequence: TGTGCCAGCAGCTTCGGGTGGACTATAGAGACCCAGTACTTC. It yields the protein CASSFGWTIETQYF. The chain has TRBV5-8 and TRBJ2-5; maybe TRBD2 (6 bases). Trimming took off 2 bases at V and 4 bases at J, with 12 bases between the two ends. Germline V CDR1 and CDR2: SGHTS, YDEGEE. The CDR3 extends over 14 amino acids.

The chain recombines TRBV12-5 with TRBJ2-7; 12 nucleotides match TRBD2. The trim removed 2 bases at V and 2 bases at J, leaving 19 bases unmatched. The CDR3 sequence is 21 residues long. Germline V CDR1 and CDR2: LGHNT, FRNRAP. The CDR3 loop is CASGLLTTSSGGASNPYEQYF. In DNA form, the CDR3 reads TGTGCTAGTGGTTTGCTTACGACCTCTAGCGGGGGGGCCTCAAACCCCTACGAGCAGTACTTC.

The rearrangement joins TRBV29-1 to TRBJ1-2; the D gene is possibly TRBD1 (6 bases). Trimming took off 0 bases at V and 8 bases at J, with 16 bases between the two ends. This CDR3 spans 14 amino acids. Germline CDR1 is SQVTM and CDR2 is ANQGSEA. CDR3 DNA sequence: TGCAGCGTTGAAGATGGGCCAGGGGCCGGGGGCTACACCTTC. It encodes CSVEDGPGAGGYTF.

V and J are TRBV4-1 and TRBJ1-6, with D perhaps TRBD1 (5 bases). With 0 bases removed from V and 2 bases from J, the gap between germline ends came to 14 bases. The germline gives CDR1 MGHRA, CDR2 YSYEKL. CDR3 length equals 18 residues. CDR3 sequence reads: CASSQEDSLGAYNSPLHF. In DNA, the CDR3 is TGCGCCAGCAGCCAAGAAGACTCGTTAGGGGCCTATAATTCACCCCTCCACTTT.

The count of this clone is one. This chain connects TRBV12-5 to TRBJ2-7, with TRBD2 as a possible D gene (6 bases). Germline V CDR1 and CDR2: LGHNT, FRNRAP. The CDR3 loop spans 14 amino acids. V lost 1 base to trimming and J lost 7 bases, with 14 bases between them. CDR3 DNA: TGTGCTAGTGGTTTGGGATGGGGGGTCGGGGAGCAGTACTTC. The encoded protein is CASGLGWGVGEQYF.

This clone occurred a few times. The chain uses TRBV28 and TRBJ1-2, with TRBD1 matching 8 bases. V shed 7 bases, J shed 1 base, and the junction held 11 bases outside the gene matches. This CDR3 region has 16 residues. Germline V lookup: CDR1 MDHEN, CDR2 SYDVKM. The CDR3 region is CASKGGTGSINYGYTF. The CDR3 DNA is TGTGCCAGCAAGGGAGGGACAGGCTCTATTAACTATGGCTACACCTTC.

The rearrangement joins TRBV30 to TRBJ2-1, with D unresolved. Germline V gives CDR1 GTSNPN, CDR2 SVGIG (reference sequence). V lost 2 bases and J 5 bases, leaving 4 bases between the germline ends. The CDR3 sequence is 11 residues long. CDR3 sequence reads: CAWSINNEQFF. DNA for the CDR3: TGTGCCTGGAGTATCAACAATGAGCAGTTCTTC.

The chain combines TRBV2 with TRBJ1-5; D unresolved. The CDR3 loop spans 12 amino acids. Germline CDR1 reads SNHLY; CDR2 reads FYNNEI. V lost 9 bases and J 1 base, leaving 7 bases between the germline ends. This CDR3 reads CASGSSNQPQHF. CDR3 nucleotide sequence: TGTGCCAGTGGGAGCAGCAATCAGCCCCAGCATTTT. Based on the CDR3 plus reference TRBV2 and TRBJ1-5, the full variable domain is EPEVTQTPSHQVTQMGQEVILRCVPISNHLYFYWYRQILGQKVEFLVSFYNNEISEKSEIFDDQFSVERPDGSNFTLKIRSTKLEDSAMYFCASGSSNQPQHFGDGTRLSIL.

In nucleotides, the CDR3 is TGTGCCAGCAGCTTCTTAGGCCGGGACAGTCTACGCGGCTACACCTTC. Its protein product is CASSFLGRDSLRGYTF. V is TRBV5-6 and J is TRBJ1-2, with 7 positions matching TRBD1. This CDR3 has 16 residues. The germline V gene has CDR1 SGHDT and CDR2 YYEEEE. The V gene end was trimmed by 2 bases and the J gene end by 8 bases; junction bases not matched to a gene: 15.

The rearrangement joins TRBV15 to TRBJ1-5, with TRBD1 matching over 7 bases. This CDR3 has 16 amino acids. Germline assignment: CDR1 LNHNV and CDR2 YYDKDF (reference sequence). The V and J ends lost 3 bases and 5 bases, in that order; junction bases with no gene match: 10. CDR3 loop: CATSSAARGIYQPQHF. The DNA of the CDR3 is TGTGCCACCAGCAGCGCGGCCAGGGGGATATATCAGCCCCAGCATTTT.

This clone was seen once. J is TRBJ2-7 and V is TRBV4-2, with TRBD2 identical over 7 bases. V dropped 0 bases and J dropped 4; count of bases not matched to a gene: 9. CDR1 is LGHNA, CDR2 YNFKEQ, per germline. This CDR3 spans 16 amino acids. In DNA, the CDR3 is TGTGCCAGCAGCCAAGACCCGGGACTAAAATCTTACGAGCAGTACTTC. It codes for CASSQDPGLKSYEQYF.